Reported below is one T cell receptor beta chain. What it binds is not known. The germline gives CDR1 SEHNR, CDR2 FQNEAQ (reference sequence). CDR3 length equals 15 residues. V lost 4 bases and J lost 3; bases outside the gene matches: 7. Produced via immunoSEQ multiplex PCR; TCRdb's table is partial and in-frame only. The sample records about 150,000 clones, roughly 90% being singletons. This entry belongs to a study of cytomegalovirus exposure and HLA in healthy donors. Looking at the study overall: The 110 or so validation repertoires, a later analysis reported, used the same platform as the approximately 670 first-cohort repertoires. Study-level findings and limits: The CMV antigen specificity of a few CMV-associated chains was confirmed through in vitro analysis. The listing of 150 to 200 TCR beta chains classed them as cytomegalovirus-associated.

Specimen: PBMCs. This TCR came from a man aged 18 to 35 in good health and CMV-seronegative. The rearrangement joins TRBV7-9 to TRBJ2-3; 7 bases match TRBD2. CDR3 sequence (DNA): TGTGCCAGCAGCTCAGGACTAGTTGAAACAGATACGCAGTATTTT. Translating gives CASSSGLVETDTQYF.